This T cell receptor beta chain was identified during a study of blood T cells in healthy people across ages. This clonotype turned up a few times. Its antigen is unidentified. A second PCR, run for 7 to 11 cycles, used a sample-barcoded 5' primer plus a J-beta primer mix. TCRdb redid the calling of the 5' RACE reads with MiXCR, one entry per CDR3 protein. The table lists over 950,000 distinct CDR3 sequences, about 51% of them singletons. Regarding the study as a whole: While age rose, TCR beta diversity per million T cells dropped in a roughly linear way.

Donors ranged from roughly 6 to 90 years old and were healthy Caucasians in Russia. The germline gives CDR1 SQVTM, CDR2 ANQGSEA. V was clipped by 7 bases and J by 1 base, with 12 bases between them. The CDR3 runs 13 residues. This TCR was recovered from a woman in her fifties or sixties in good health. Sequenced: blood. V usage is TRBV29-1 and J usage is TRBJ2-3, with a weak D call TRBD2 (6 bases). CDR3 in DNA: TGCAGCGCCCCGGGACTTCGCACAGATACGCAGTATTTT. This gives the protein CSAPGLRTDTQYF.